Sequencing of this TCR beta chain was carried out in a study of blood T cell repertoires in COVID-19. About the research overall: Sample material is recorded as cDNA or gDNA derived from T cells, B-cell-depleted T cells, or PBMCs.

Authors' methods: Reference gene primer amplification gave nucleated cell count estimates. Assay: immunoSEQ multiplex PCR; the TCRdb copy retains only in-frame clones and omits some. That table furnishes V, J and clone size, whereas the DNA furnished D and trimming. This sample has 250,000 to 350,000 clones, with about 82% found just once. Germline V gene lookup returns CDR1 MGHRA and CDR2 YSYEKL. V was cut by 5 bases and J by 7 bases, with 14 bases left in between. The CDR3 consists of 14 residues. The sequenced material came from peripheral blood. This clonotype originated in a woman in her forties or fifties with acute or convalescent COVID-19. The J gene is TRBJ1-4, the V gene TRBV4-1; D not resolved. CDR3 protein: CASSSQVFIEKLFF. The DNA of the CDR3 is TGCGCCAGCAGCTCTCAGGTCTTTATTGAAAAACTGTTTTTT.